The 29 T cell receptor beta chains listed next were all sequenced from one sample in a study of patients and donors after allogeneic stem cell transplantation. TCRdb processed the RT-PCR reads anew with MiXCR; each CDR3 protein has one entry. The sample carries roughly 200,000 distinct CDR3 sequences, about 40% recorded once. The specimen was blood, either unsorted or a sorted T cell fraction (not recorded which). The origin of the receptors is a human donor who was either an allogeneic HSCT recipient or a stem cell or donor lymphocyte infusion donor (not recorded which). It is not recorded whose cells these are; they may come from a transplant donor.

This CDR3 reads CASSAWSGANNSPLHF. The CDR3 bases are TGTGCCAGCAGCGCCTGGTCGGGGGCCAACAATTCACCCCTCCACTTT. The chain is built from TRBV7-9 and TRBJ1-6; tentative D call: TRBD1 (6 bases). This CDR3 has 16 amino acids. The V end was cut by 5 bases, the J end by 7 bases, with 18 bases between. Germline CDR1 is SEHNR and CDR2 is FQNEAQ (reference sequence).

The V call is TRBV9, the J call TRBJ1-1, with TRBD1 as a possible D gene (5 bases). CDR1 is SGDLS, CDR2 YYNGEE, per germline. V was pared by 0 bases and J by 1 base, with 13 bases between. The CDR3 totals 16 residues. The CDR3 region is CASSVAWDQGNTEAFF. CDR3 in DNA: TGTGCCAGCAGCGTAGCTTGGGACCAGGGGAACACTGAAGCTTTCTTT.

The table lists this clonotype with a few counts. CDR3: CASSIEDSTPYNSPLHF. The CDR3, as DNA: TGTGCCAGTAGTATAGAAGATTCGACACCCTATAATTCACCCCTCCACTTT. V and J are TRBV19 and TRBJ1-6; no clear D. This CDR3 is built from 17 residues. The germline gives CDR1 LNHDA, CDR2 SQIVND (reference sequence). With 0 bases removed from V and 2 bases from J, the gap between germline ends came to 11 bases.

The chain uses TRBV4-3 and TRBJ2-1; 11 bases match TRBD2. The germline V gene has CDR1 LGHNA and CDR2 YSLEER. This CDR3 has 20 residues. Germline trimming cut 0 bases from V and 3 bases from J; bases unmatched to any gene: 13. CDR3: CASSQDSGTSGRYLYNEQFF. In nucleotides, the CDR3 is TGCGCCAGCAGCCAAGATTCCGGGACTAGCGGCCGGTACCTCTACAATGAGCAGTTCTTC.

This clonotype has just a few counts. Written as DNA, the CDR3 is TGTGCCAGCAGTTTCCAGACGGAGAACACTGAAGCTTTCTTT. Translating it yields CASSFQTENTEAFF. V and J are TRBV28 and TRBJ1-1; D remains ambiguous. Germline CDR1 reads MDHEN; CDR2 reads SYDVKM. V was trimmed by 3 bases and J by 1 base, leaving 9 bases between them. CDR3 length: 14 residues. Full variable domain (rest looked up from reference TRBV28 and TRBJ1-1): DVKVTQSSRYLVKRTGEKVFLECVQDMDHENMFWYRQDPGLGLRLIYFSYDVKMKEKGDIPEGYSVSREKKERFSLILESASTNQTSMYLCASSFQTENTEAFFGQGTRLTVV.

This rearrangement joins TRBV5-1 to TRBJ2-3; D is undetermined. The V end was cut by 1 base, the J end by 6 bases, with 15 bases between. The CDR3 has 15 amino acids. Germline V gives CDR1 SGHRS, CDR2 YFSETQ. DNA for the CDR3: TGCGCCAGCAGCTTGTTCCGTCCGTTCACCGATACGCAGTATTTT. Residues: CASSLFRPFTDTQYF.

This clonotype was counted a few times. The V call is TRBV7-2, the J call TRBJ1-3; 7 bases are shared with TRBD1. Germline V CDR1 and CDR2: SGHTA, FQGNSA. V dropped 8 bases and J dropped 0; count of bases not matched to a gene: 4. The CDR3 contains 14 residues. The CDR3 region is CASSRGPSGNTIYF. The CDR3 coding sequence is TGTGCCAGCTCTAGGGGGCCCTCTGGAAACACCATATATTTT.

The V and J genes are TRBV5-1 and TRBJ1-1; D is uncertain. Trimming removed 0 bases from V and 3 bases from J, with 6 bases in between. This CDR3 is built from 13 residues. Germline V gene sequence: CDR1 SGHRS, CDR2 YFSETQ. CDR3: CASSLVWDTEAFF. In DNA, the CDR3 is TGCGCCAGCAGCTTGGTGTGGGACACTGAAGCTTTCTTT.

CDR3 sequence: CASSFVGPGINEKLFF. The CDR3 DNA reads as TGTGCCAGCAGCTTTGTAGGACCCGGGATTAATGAAAAACTGTTTTTT. The genes are TRBV13 and TRBJ1-4; D is unclear. The CDR3 extends over 16 amino acids. The germline V and J ends were trimmed by 3 bases and 4 bases, with 15 bases remaining between them. Per germline, CDR1 PRHDT and CDR2 FYEKMQ (reference sequence).

This chain links TRBV28 with TRBJ1-4; D possibly corresponds to TRBD1 (6 bases). Trimming cost V 8 bases and J 8 bases, with 12 bases left between them. This CDR3 has 12 residues. Germline V gene sequence: CDR1 MDHEN, CDR2 SYDVKM. The CDR3 region is CASAAGDEKLFF. The CDR3 DNA sequence: TGTGCCAGCGCGGCAGGGGACGAAAAACTGTTTTTT.

This clonotype showed up just a few times. V gene TRBV3-1 combines with J gene TRBJ1-1; D may be TRBD1 (6 bases). V lost 0 bases and J 6 bases, leaving 14 bases between the germline ends. Germline V gene data show CDR1 as LGHDT and CDR2 as YNNKEL (reference sequence). The CDR3 is 15 amino acids. CDR3 nucleotides: TGTGCCAGCAGCCAAGAATACCCACAGGGTGCTGAAGCTTTCTTT. This translates into CASSQEYPQGAEAFF.

The V and J genes are TRBV12-3 or TRBV12-4 and TRBJ2-3; 7 bases match TRBD2. The J segment lost 5 bases and the V segment lost 0 bases, leaving 5 bases of the junction unmatched. This CDR3 is built from 15 residues. The CDR3 is CASSLAGGPQDTQYF. DNA for the CDR3: TGTGCCAGCAGTTTAGCGGGAGGGCCGCAAGATACGCAGTATTTT.

The genes are TRBV28 and TRBJ1-5; D may be TRBD1 (6 bases). The germline V and J ends were trimmed by 3 bases and 2 bases, with 17 bases remaining between them. From germline, CDR1 is MDHEN and CDR2 SYDVKM. CDR3 length: 17 residues. The CDR3 coding sequence is TGTGCCAGCAGTTTGAGCAGGGGCATTCGGGGCAATCAGCCCCAGCATTTT. It codes for CASSLSRGIRGNQPQHF.

The chain is built from TRBV5-1 and TRBJ1-3; D perhaps matches TRBD1 (6 bases). CDR3 size: 12 residues. Trimming removed 0 bases at V and 13 bases at J, with 11 bases between. CDR1 SGHRS and CDR2 YFSETQ come from the germline V gene. CDR3 loop: CASSLAGTRIYF. The DNA for the CDR3 is TGCGCCAGCAGCTTGGCCGGGACAAGGATATATTTT.

This chain connects TRBV29-1 to TRBJ1-6; D perhaps matches TRBD1 (6 bases). The germline V gene has CDR1 SQVTM and CDR2 ANQGSEA. V was pared by 5 bases and J by 6 bases, with 11 bases between. This CDR3 has 13 residues. CDR3 sequence (DNA): TGCAGCGTTTCGGCACAGGGTAATTCACCCCTCCACTTT. It translates to CSVSAQGNSPLHF.

The rearrangement joins TRBV7-3 to TRBJ2-3, with a possible D match to TRBD2 (6 bases). This CDR3 has 17 amino acids. In germline, CDR1 is SGHTA, CDR2 FQGTGA. Trimming took 0 bases from V and 0 from J, leaving 13 bases between them. The CDR3 protein is CASSLTAGSHSTDTQYF. CDR3 bases: TGTGCCAGCAGCTTAACGGCGGGGAGCCATAGCACAGATACGCAGTATTTT. The variable domain in full, with the rest retrieved from reference TRBV7-3 and TRBJ2-3, is GAGVSQTPSNKVTEKGKYVELRCDPISGHTALYWYRQSLGQGPEFLIYFQGTGAADDSGLPNDRFFAVRPEGSVSTLKIQRTERGDSAVYLCASSLTAGSHSTDTQYFGPGTRLTVL.

This sequence joins TRBV14 and TRBJ2-2, with 12 bases aligning to TRBD2. The V segment lost 5 bases and the J segment 7 bases; nucleotides outside the gene matches: 8. The CDR3 consists of 16 residues. From germline, CDR1 is SGHDN and CDR2 FVKESK. The CDR3 coding sequence is TGTGCCAGCAGCGTATCTAGCGGGAGGGCCTTCGGGGAGCTGTTTTTT. Its translation: CASSVSSGRAFGELFF. The variable domain in full, with the rest retrieved from reference TRBV14 and TRBJ2-2, is EAGVTQFPSHSVIEKGQTVTLRCDPISGHDNLYWYRRVMGKEIKFLLHFVKESKQDESGMPNNRFLAERTGGTYSTLKVQPAELEDSGVYFCASSVSSGRAFGELFFGEGSRLTVL.

This clonotype came up a few times. The V call is TRBV27, the J call TRBJ1-5; no clear D. This CDR3 has 13 amino acids. Germline CDR1 MNHEY, CDR2 SMNVEV (reference sequence). Trimming removed 6 bases from V and 3 bases from J, with 9 bases in between. The CDR3 spells CASRGQPNQPQHF. As DNA, the CDR3 is TGTGCCAGCAGAGGGCAGCCCAATCAGCCCCAGCATTTT.

A few counts support this clonotype. This chain connects TRBV7-8 to TRBJ1-1; D is uncertain. The V end lost 3 bases, the J end lost 2 bases, and 7 bases lay between the germline ends. Germline CDR1 is SGHVS and CDR2 is FQNEAQ. The CDR3 has 13 residues. The CDR3 coding sequence is TGTGCCAGCAGCTTCGATATCAACACTGAAGCTTTCTTT. Amino acid sequence: CASSFDINTEAFF.

The chain combines TRBV14 with TRBJ1-1; unclear D gene. The germline CDR1 and CDR2 sequences are SGHDN and FVKESK. Trimming took off 3 bases at V and 8 bases at J, with 10 bases between the two ends. The CDR3 totals 12 residues. For the CDR3, the DNA is TGTGCCAGCAGCCATTTCAGGTTGGAAGCTTTCTTT. The encoded protein is CASSHFRLEAFF. Combining the CDR3 with reference TRBV14 and TRBJ1-1 gives the whole variable domain EAGVTQFPSHSVIEKGQTVTLRCDPISGHDNLYWYRRVMGKEIKFLLHFVKESKQDESGMPNNRFLAERTGGTYSTLKVQPAELEDSGVYFCASSHFRLEAFFGQGTRLTVV.

This clonotype was found a few times. This chain links TRBV7-2 with TRBJ2-3; TRBD2 agrees at 15 bases. This CDR3 contains 18 residues. The germline gives CDR1 SGHTA, CDR2 FQGNSA. Trimming removed 1 base from V and 4 bases from J; junction bases left unmatched: 6. The CDR3 reads CASSLGTSGRGDADTQYF. In DNA, the CDR3 is TGTGCCAGCAGCTTAGGGACTAGCGGGAGGGGTGACGCAGATACGCAGTATTTT.

The V call is TRBV12-3 or TRBV12-4, the J call TRBJ2-1; D gene unclear. The CDR3 sequence is 14 residues long. V was clipped by 7 bases and J by 0 bases, with 10 bases between them. This CDR3 is CASNPTSSYNEQFF. CDR3 in DNA: TGTGCCAGCAACCCGACGAGCTCCTACAATGAGCAGTTCTTC.

This clonotype was counted between two and nine times. The rearrangement joins TRBV3-1 to TRBJ2-5, with D possibly TRBD2 on 6 matching bases. V dropped 1 base and J dropped 2 bases, with 14 bases sitting between them. From germline, CDR1 is LGHDT and CDR2 YNNKEL (reference sequence). The CDR3 length is 16 residues. The CDR3 loop is CASSQGGQGLQETQYF. The CDR3 region has the DNA TGTGCCAGCAGCCAAGGTGGGCAGGGACTTCAAGAGACCCAGTACTTC.

This clonotype was picked up a small number of times. V gene TRBV24-1 combines with J gene TRBJ2-1; D is ambiguous. Looked up from germline, CDR1 is KGHDR and CDR2 is SFDVKD. V shed 0 bases and J shed 2 bases, with 13 bases lying between them. The CDR3 consists of 17 residues. CDR3 protein: CATSDLRSADPYNEQFF. In nucleotides, the CDR3 is TGTGCCACCAGTGATTTGAGATCCGCGGATCCCTACAATGAGCAGTTCTTC.

This chain links TRBV7-2 with TRBJ2-3; TRBD1 agrees at 8 bases. The CDR3 contains 16 residues. J lost 6 bases, V lost 6 bases, and 14 bases had no gene match. Germline loops: CDR1 SGHTA, CDR2 FQGNSA. The CDR3 protein is CASSPTGQGQRDTQYF. Written as DNA, the CDR3 is TGTGCCAGCAGTCCGACCGGACAGGGTCAAAGGGATACGCAGTATTTT. The full variable domain, rest sourced from reference TRBV7-2 and TRBJ2-3, is GAGVSQSPSNKVTEKGKDVELRCDPISGHTALYWYRQSLGQGLEFLIYFQGNSAPDKSGLPSDRFSAERTGGSVSTLTIQRTQQEDSAVYLCASSPTGQGQRDTQYFGPGTRLTVL.

This chain links TRBV12-3 or TRBV12-4 with TRBJ2-1; unclear D gene. V gave up 7 bases and J gave up 7 bases, with 11 bases separating them. The CDR3 loop spans 12 amino acids. CDR3: CASTRTPNEQFF. DNA of the CDR3: TGTGCCAGCACTCGAACCCCGAATGAGCAGTTCTTC.

The chain has TRBV4-3 and TRBJ1-4, with 7 nucleotides matching TRBD1. The CDR3 length is 15 residues. The germline V gene has CDR1 LGHNA and CDR2 YSLEER. V shed 5 bases, J shed 5 bases, and the junction held 8 bases outside the gene matches. The CDR3 sequence: CASSSGTAWNEKLFF. DNA of the CDR3: TGCGCCAGCAGCTCCGGGACAGCTTGGAATGAAAAACTGTTTTTT.

V is TRBV5-6 and J is TRBJ1-5, with TRBD1 as a possible D gene (6 bases). Germline values: CDR1 SGHDT, CDR2 YYEEEE. With 0 bases removed from V and 7 bases from J, the gap between germline ends came to 14 bases. CDR3 length: 15 amino acids. The CDR3 nucleotides are TGTGCCAGCAGCTTGGGTACAGGGACGGGCCAGCCCCAGCATTTT. Protein: CASSLGTGTGQPQHF.

Only a few counts were recorded for this clonotype. The chain joins TRBV5-1 to TRBJ2-3; TRBD1 matches at 7 bases. After removal of 2 bases from V and 4 bases from J, the junction contained 4 bases not matched to a gene. CDR1 is SGHRS, CDR2 YFSETQ, per germline. This CDR3 region has 14 residues. CDR3 residues: CASSLGTVADTQYF. CDR3 sequence (DNA): TGCGCCAGCAGCTTAGGGACAGTGGCAGATACGCAGTATTTT.